The entry below gives a single T cell receptor (beta chain) sequence along with its context. The data are from a study of blood T cell repertoires in COVID-19. Only in-frame clones appear in the TCRdb table, and some are missing; sequencing was by immunoSEQ multiplex PCR. This sample has under 200,000 clones, with 80% found just once. Sequencing input: peripheral blood. The clonotype was recovered from a man aged 60 to 75 with acute or convalescent COVID-19.

In nucleotides, the CDR3 is TGTGCCAGCAGCGTAGGGAGCGGGGGGGTATACAATGAGCAGTTCTTC. Translated: CASSVGSGGVYNEQFF. The chain carries TRBV9 and TRBJ2-1, with 10 bases fitting TRBD2. The V gene's germline CDR1 is SGDLS and CDR2 YYNGEE. This CDR3 comprises 16 residues. V dropped 0 bases and J dropped 4; count of bases not matched to a gene: 4.